This T cell receptor (beta chain) was identified in a study of cytomegalovirus exposure and HLA in healthy donors. Study background: When 300 to 500 donors were genotyped, roughly 82% of them were found to fall in the Caucasian-associated ancestry cluster. Study-wide findings and caveats: In a later analysis, a missense DCLRE1C variant was linked to TCR beta V- and J-gene trimming. The records held CMV serostatus as the only immune exposure information.

The germline gives CDR1 MDHEN, CDR2 SYDVKM. With 5 bases removed from V and 5 bases from J, the gap between germline ends came to 13 bases. CDR3 length: 14 residues. With 60 Vbeta and 13 Jbeta primers, the PCR was carried out. TCRdb keeps only in-frame clones here, not all; method: immunoSEQ multiplex PCR. The sample totals around 200,000 clones. Donors consisted of healthy bone marrow donors. Notes on this clone: The antigen remains unidentified.

This sequence joins TRBV28 and TRBJ1-5, with unresolved D. What was sequenced was PBMCs. This receptor was identified in a woman aged 25 to 39 in good health and CMV-seropositive. CDR3 residues: CASSEGGGDQPQHF. The DNA for the CDR3 is TGTGCCAGCAGTGAGGGCGGCGGCGATCAGCCCCAGCATTTT.